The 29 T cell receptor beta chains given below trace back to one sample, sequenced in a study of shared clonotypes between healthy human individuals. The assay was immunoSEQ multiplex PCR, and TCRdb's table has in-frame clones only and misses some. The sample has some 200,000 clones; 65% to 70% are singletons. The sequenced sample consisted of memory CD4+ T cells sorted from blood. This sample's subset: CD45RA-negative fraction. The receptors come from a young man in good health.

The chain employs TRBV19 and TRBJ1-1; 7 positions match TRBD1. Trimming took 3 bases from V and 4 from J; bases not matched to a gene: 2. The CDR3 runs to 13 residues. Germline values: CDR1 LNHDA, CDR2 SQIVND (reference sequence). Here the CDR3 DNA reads TGTGCCAGTAGTATGCCAGGGGGCACTGAAGCTTTCTTT. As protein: CASSMPGGTEAFF.

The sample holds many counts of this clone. The CDR3 reads CASSSSGRASEQYF. The CDR3 DNA sequence: TGTGCCAGCAGCTCTAGCGGGAGGGCGTCCGAGCAGTACTTC. The V gene is TRBV13, the J gene TRBJ2-7, with 12 bases matching TRBD2. Per germline, CDR1 PRHDT and CDR2 FYEKMQ (reference sequence). The CDR3 runs 14 residues. J lost 6 bases, V lost 4 bases, and 4 bases had no gene match. Full variable domain (outside the CDR3, taken from reference TRBV13 and TRBJ2-7): AAGVIQSPRHLIKEKRETATLKCYPIPRHDTVYWYQQGPGQDPQFLISFYEKMQSDKGSIPDRFSAQQFSDYHSELNMSSLELGDSALYFCASSSSGRASEQYFGPGTRLTVT.

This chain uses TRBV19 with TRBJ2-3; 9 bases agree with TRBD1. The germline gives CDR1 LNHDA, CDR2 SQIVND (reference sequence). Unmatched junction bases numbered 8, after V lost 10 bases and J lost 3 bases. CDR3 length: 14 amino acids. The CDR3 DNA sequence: TGTGCCACGACTGCCGGGACAGGGACAGATACGCAGTATTTT. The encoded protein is CATTAGTGTDTQYF. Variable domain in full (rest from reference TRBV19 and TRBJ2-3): DGGITQSPKYLFRKEGQNVTLSCEQNLNHDAMYWYRQDPGQGLRLIYYSQIVNDFQKGDIAEGYSVSREKKESFPLTVTSAQKNPTAFYLCATTAGTGTDTQYFGPGTRLTVL.

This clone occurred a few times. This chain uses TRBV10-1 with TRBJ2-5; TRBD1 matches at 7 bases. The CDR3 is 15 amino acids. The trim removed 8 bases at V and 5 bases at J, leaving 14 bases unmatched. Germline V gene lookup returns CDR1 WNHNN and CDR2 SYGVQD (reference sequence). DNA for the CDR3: TGCGCCAGCGGGGAGACAGGGAAAGATCGGGAGACCCAGTACTTC. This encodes CASGETGKDRETQYF.

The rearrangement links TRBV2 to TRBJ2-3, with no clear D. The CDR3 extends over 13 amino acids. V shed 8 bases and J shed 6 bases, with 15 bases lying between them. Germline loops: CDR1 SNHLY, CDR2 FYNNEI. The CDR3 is CASVYDLTDTQYF. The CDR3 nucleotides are TGTGCCAGCGTGTACGATCTCACCGATACGCAGTATTTT.

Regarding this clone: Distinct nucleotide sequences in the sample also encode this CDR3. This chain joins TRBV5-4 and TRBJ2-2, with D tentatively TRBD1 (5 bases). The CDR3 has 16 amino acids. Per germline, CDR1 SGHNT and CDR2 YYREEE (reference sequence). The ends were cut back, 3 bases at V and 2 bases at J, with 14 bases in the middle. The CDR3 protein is CASSSGQGLNTGELFF. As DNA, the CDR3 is TGTGCCAGCAGCTCGGGCCAGGGCCTAAACACCGGGGAGCTGTTTTTT.

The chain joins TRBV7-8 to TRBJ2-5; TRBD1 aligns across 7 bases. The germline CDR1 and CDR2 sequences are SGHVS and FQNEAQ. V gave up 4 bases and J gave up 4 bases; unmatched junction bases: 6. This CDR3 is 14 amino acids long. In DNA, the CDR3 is TGTGCCAGCAGCTCCGGTAGGGGGCCAGAGACCCAGTACTTC. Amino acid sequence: CASSSGRGPETQYF.

The CDR3 nucleotides read TGTGCCAGCTCTATCTCCCAGGGGTTGGAGACCCAGTACTTC. The encoded protein is CASSISQGLETQYF. The chain employs TRBV27 and TRBJ2-5, with a weak D call TRBD1 (6 bases). The CDR3 sequence is 14 residues long. Looked up from germline, CDR1 is MNHEY and CDR2 is SMNVEV (reference sequence). The ends were cut back, 8 bases at V and 5 bases at J, with 18 bases in the middle.

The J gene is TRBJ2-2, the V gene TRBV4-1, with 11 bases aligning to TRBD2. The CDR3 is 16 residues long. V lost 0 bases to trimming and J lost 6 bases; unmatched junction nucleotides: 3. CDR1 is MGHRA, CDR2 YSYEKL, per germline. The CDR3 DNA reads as TGCGCCAGCAGCCAAGAAGGTAGCGGGAGGGCCGGGGAGCTGTTTTTT. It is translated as CASSQEGSGRAGELFF.

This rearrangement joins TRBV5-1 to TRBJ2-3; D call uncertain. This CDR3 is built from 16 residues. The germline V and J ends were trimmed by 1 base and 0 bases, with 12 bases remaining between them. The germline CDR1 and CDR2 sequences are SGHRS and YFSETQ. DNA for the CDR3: TGCGCCAGCAGCTTGCCCCGGGTCGTAAGCACAGATACGCAGTATTTT. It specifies CASSLPRVVSTDTQYF.

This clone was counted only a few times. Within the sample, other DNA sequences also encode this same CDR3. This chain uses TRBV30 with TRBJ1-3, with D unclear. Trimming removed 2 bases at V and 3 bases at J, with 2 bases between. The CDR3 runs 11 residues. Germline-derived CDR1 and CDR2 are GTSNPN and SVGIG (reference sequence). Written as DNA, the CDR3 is TGTGCCTGGAGTAGTGGAAACACCATATATTTT. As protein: CAWSSGNTIYF.

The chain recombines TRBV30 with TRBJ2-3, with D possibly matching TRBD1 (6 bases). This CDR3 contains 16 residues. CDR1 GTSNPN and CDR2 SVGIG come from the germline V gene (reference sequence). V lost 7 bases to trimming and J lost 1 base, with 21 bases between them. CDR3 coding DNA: TGTGCCTCAGACGGAGAAGGCCCAGGGGGCACAGATACGCAGTATTTT. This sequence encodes CASDGEGPGGTDTQYF.

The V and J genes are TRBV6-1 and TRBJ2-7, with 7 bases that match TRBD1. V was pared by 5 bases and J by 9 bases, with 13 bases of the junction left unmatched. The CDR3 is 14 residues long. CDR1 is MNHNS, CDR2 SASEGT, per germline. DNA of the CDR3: TGTGCCAGCAGTACCGGGACAGTCTATGATTTGCAGTACTTC. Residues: CASSTGTVYDLQYF.

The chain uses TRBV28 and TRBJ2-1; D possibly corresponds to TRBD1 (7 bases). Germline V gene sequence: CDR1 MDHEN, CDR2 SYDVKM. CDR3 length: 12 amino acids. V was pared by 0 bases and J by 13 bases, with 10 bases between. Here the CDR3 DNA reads TGTGCCAGCAGTTTATGGCAGGGGGGACAGTTCTTC. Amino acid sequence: CASSLWQGGQFF.

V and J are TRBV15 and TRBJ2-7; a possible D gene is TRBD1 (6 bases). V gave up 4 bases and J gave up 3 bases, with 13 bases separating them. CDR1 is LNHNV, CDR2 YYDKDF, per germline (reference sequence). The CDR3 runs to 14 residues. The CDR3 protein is CATSTRDNFYEQYF. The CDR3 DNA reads TGTGCCACCAGCACCCGGGACAATTTCTACGAGCAGTACTTC.

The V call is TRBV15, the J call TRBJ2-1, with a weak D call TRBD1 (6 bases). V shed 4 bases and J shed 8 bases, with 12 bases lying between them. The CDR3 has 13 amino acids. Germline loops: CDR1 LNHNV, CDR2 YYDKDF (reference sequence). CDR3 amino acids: CATSIRGLDEQFF. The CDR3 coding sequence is TGTGCCACCAGCATCAGGGGTCTGGATGAGCAGTTCTTC.

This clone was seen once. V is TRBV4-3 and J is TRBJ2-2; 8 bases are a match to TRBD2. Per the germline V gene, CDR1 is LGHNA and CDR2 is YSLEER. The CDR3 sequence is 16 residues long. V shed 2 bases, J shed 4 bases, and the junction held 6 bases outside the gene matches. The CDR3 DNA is TGCGCCAGCAGCCAAATCCTAGCGGGCAGCACCGGGGAGCTGTTTTTT. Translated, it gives CASSQILAGSTGELFF.

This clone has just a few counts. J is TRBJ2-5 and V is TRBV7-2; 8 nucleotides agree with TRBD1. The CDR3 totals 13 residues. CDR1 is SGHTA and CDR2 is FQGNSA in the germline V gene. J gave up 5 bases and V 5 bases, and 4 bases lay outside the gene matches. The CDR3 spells CASSTNRGETQYF. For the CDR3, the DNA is TGTGCCAGCAGCACCAACAGGGGGGAGACCCAGTACTTC.

Here the CDR3 reads CASSQQAHQETQYF. The CDR3 region has the DNA TGTGCCAGCAGCCAGCAAGCTCATCAAGAGACCCAGTACTTC. The V call is TRBV5-6, the J call TRBJ2-7; D gene uncertain. The closer fit of TRBJ2-5 to the DNA end suggests the J call may be wrong. The CDR3 has 14 amino acids. Germline loops: CDR1 SGHDT, CDR2 YYEEEE.

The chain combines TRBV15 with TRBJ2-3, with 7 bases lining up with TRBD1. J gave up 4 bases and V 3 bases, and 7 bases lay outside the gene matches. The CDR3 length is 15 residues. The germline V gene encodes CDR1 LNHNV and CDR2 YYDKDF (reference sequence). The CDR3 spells CATSSPTGAADTQYF. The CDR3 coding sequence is TGTGCCACCAGCAGCCCAACAGGGGCGGCAGATACGCAGTATTTT.

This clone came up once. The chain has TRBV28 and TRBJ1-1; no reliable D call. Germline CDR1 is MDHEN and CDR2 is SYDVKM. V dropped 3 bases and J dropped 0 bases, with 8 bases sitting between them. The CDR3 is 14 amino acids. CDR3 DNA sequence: TGTGCCAGCAGTTTTTCACGGATGAACACTGAAGCTTTCTTT. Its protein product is CASSFSRMNTEAFF.

CDR3 region: CASGRGNEQFF. The DNA of the CDR3 is TGCGCCAGCGGGAGGGGCAATGAGCAGTTCTTC. The chain links TRBV5-1 to TRBJ2-1; 7 bases fit TRBD2. Trimming cost V 7 bases and J 6 bases; bases outside gene matches: 1. Germline V gene data show CDR1 as SGHRS and CDR2 as YFSETQ. This CDR3 is built from 11 residues.

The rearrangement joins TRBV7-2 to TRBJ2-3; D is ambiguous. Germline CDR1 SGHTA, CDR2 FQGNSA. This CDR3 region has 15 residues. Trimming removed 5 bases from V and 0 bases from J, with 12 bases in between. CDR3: CASSPWRSSTDTQYF. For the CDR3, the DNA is TGTGCCAGCAGCCCCTGGCGGTCTAGCACAGATACGCAGTATTTT.

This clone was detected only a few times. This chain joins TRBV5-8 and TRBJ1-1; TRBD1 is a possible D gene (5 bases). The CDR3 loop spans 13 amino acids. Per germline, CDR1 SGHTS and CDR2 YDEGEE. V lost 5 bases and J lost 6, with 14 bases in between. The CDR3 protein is CASRPRTGAEAFF. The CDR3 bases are TGTGCCAGCAGACCCCGCACGGGGGCTGAAGCTTTCTTT.

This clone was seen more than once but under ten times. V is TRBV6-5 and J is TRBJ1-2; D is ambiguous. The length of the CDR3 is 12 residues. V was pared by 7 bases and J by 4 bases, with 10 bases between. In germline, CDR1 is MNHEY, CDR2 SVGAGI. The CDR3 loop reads CASNEPGYGYTF. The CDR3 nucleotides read TGTGCCAGCAATGAGCCAGGCTATGGCTACACCTTC.

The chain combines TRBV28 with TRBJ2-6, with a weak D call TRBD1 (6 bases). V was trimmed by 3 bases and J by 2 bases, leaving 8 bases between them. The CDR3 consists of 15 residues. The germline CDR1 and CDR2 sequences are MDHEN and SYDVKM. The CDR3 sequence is CASSLAGAGANVLTF. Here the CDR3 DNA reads TGTGCCAGCAGTTTGGCAGGGGCTGGGGCCAACGTCCTGACTTTC.

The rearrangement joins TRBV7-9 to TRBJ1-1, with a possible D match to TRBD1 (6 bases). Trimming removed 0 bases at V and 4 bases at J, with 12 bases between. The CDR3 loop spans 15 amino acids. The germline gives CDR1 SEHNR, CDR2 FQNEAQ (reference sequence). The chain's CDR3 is CASSLAGGGGTEAFF. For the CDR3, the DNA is TGTGCCAGCAGCTTAGCCGGGGGCGGGGGCACTGAAGCTTTCTTT.

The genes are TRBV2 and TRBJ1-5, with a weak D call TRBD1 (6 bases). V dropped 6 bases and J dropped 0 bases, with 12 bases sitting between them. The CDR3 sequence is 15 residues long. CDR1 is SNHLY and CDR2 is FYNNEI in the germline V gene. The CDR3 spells CASRNREDSNQPQHF. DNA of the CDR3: TGTGCCAGCAGGAACAGGGAAGATAGCAATCAGCCCCAGCATTTT.

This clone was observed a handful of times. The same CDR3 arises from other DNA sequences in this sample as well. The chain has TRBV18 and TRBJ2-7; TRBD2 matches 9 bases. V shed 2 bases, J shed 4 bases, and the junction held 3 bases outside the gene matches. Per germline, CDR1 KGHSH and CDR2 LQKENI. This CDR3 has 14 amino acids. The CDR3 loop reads CASSPAGGPYEQYF. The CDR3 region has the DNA TGTGCCAGCTCACCAGCGGGAGGGCCGTACGAGCAGTACTTC.